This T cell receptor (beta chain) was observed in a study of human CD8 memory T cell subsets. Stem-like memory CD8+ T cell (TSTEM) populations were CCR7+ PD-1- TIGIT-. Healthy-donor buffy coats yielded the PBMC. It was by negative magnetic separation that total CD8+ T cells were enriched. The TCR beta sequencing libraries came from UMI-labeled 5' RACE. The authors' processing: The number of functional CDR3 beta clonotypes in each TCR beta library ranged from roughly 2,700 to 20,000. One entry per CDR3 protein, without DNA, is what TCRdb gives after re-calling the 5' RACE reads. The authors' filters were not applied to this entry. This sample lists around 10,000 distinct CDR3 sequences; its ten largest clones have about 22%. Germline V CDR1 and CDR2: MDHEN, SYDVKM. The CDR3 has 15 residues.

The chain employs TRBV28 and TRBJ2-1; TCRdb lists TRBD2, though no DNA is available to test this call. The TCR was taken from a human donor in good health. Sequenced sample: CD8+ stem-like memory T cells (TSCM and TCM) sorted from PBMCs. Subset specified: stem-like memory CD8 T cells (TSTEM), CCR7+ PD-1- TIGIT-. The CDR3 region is CASTLLAGGYNEQFF.